This T cell receptor beta chain was obtained from a study of vaccination effects on CD4 cells after COVID-19. The CDR3 is 14 amino acids. Germline V gene data show CDR1 as LGHDT and CDR2 as YNNKEL (reference sequence). After removal of 2 bases from V and 5 bases from J, the junction contained 3 bases not matched to a gene. The culture ran for under eleven days, and then CD4+ T cells were isolated. Either the BNT162b2 or mRNA-1273 vaccine was given to participants in two doses. In its sample, this clone ranks as medium-sized (0.01 to 0.1%). The antigen is undetermined. The repertoire was sequenced with immunoSEQ multiplex PCR; TCRdb's copy has only in-frame clones and lacks some. This sample has fewer than 75,000 clones, with 78% found just once.

The chain combines TRBV3-1 (or the pseudogene TRBV3-2) with TRBJ1-1; 9 bases align to TRBD1. The receptor comes from a human donor who received a COVID-19 vaccine. The sequences come from CD4+ T cells from PBMCs cultured without peptide, collected after COVID-19 vaccination. CDR3 DNA: TGTGCCAGCAGCCAACCGACAGGGGGGACTGAAGCTTTCTTT. Translation gives CASSQPTGGTEAFF.